This entry lists 5 T cell receptor beta chains sequenced from one sample in a study of cytomegalovirus exposure and HLA in healthy donors. With 60 Vbeta and 13 Jbeta primers, the PCR was carried out. Repertoires were generated with immunoSEQ multiplex PCR, while TCRdb's copy carries only in-frame clones and drops some. The sample has about 180,000 clones; about 79% are singletons. Sequencing was done on a sample of PBMCs. The receptors here all came from a girl aged 2 to 9 in good health and CMV-seropositive.

There are a few counts of this clone. The chain couples TRBV5-6 to TRBJ1-2, with TRBD1 matching over 8 bases. The CDR3 covers 14 residues. Germline V gives CDR1 SGHDT, CDR2 YYEEEE. V was clipped by 2 bases and J by 8 bases; unmatched bases: 8. CDR3 DNA: TGTGCCAGCAGCTTCCGACAGGGGAGGAACGGCTACACCTTC. This gives the protein CASSFRQGRNGYTF.

The V gene is TRBV7-8, the J gene TRBJ2-4; possible D gene TRBD1, 6 bases. Trimming shortened V by 1 base and J by 1 base, and 8 bases separated the two germline ends. The V gene's germline CDR1 is SGHVS and CDR2 FQNEAQ. The CDR3 length is 15 residues. CDR3 sequence: CASSLVQGAKNIQYF. In DNA form, the CDR3 reads TGTGCCAGCAGCTTAGTGCAGGGGGCCAAAAACATTCAGTACTTC.

The V gene is TRBV7-3, the J gene TRBJ2-1; D unresolved. Germline V lookup: CDR1 SGHTA, CDR2 FQGTGA. This CDR3 region has 14 residues. Trimming left V 1 base short and J 3 bases short, with 7 bases between. For the CDR3, the DNA is TGTGCCAGCAGCTTAAACAGTGTCTACAATGAGCAGTTCTTC. As protein: CASSLNSVYNEQFF.

V is TRBV2 and J is TRBJ2-7; TRBD1 aligns across 7 bases. Germline assignment: CDR1 SNHLY and CDR2 FYNNEI. V dropped 6 bases and J dropped 3; count of bases not matched to a gene: 8. The CDR3 runs to 14 residues. CDR3 in DNA: TGTGCCAGCAGCAGACAGGGAGAACGCTACGAGCAGTACTTC. Its protein product is CASSRQGERYEQYF. Supplemented by reference TRBV2 and TRBJ2-7, the full variable domain reads EPEVTQTPSHQVTQMGQEVILRCVPISNHLYFYWYRQILGQKVEFLVSFYNNEISEKSEIFDDQFSVERPDGSNFTLKIRSTKLEDSAMYFCASSRQGERYEQYFGPGTRLTVT.

This clone was recorded a few times. The CDR3 reads CASSPPRQGYEQYF. CDR3 coding DNA: TGTGCCAGCAGTCCCCCGAGACAGGGCTACGAGCAGTACTTC. V is TRBV28 and J is TRBJ2-7, with 7 bases that match TRBD1. J was trimmed by 3 bases and V by 5 bases; bases with no gene match: 7. Germline CDR1 reads MDHEN; CDR2 reads SYDVKM. The CDR3 runs 14 residues. The whole variable domain, remainder taken from reference TRBV28 and TRBJ2-7, is DVKVTQSSRYLVKRTGEKVFLECVQDMDHENMFWYRQDPGLGLRLIYFSYDVKMKEKGDIPEGYSVSREKKERFSLILESASTNQTSMYLCASSPPRQGYEQYFGPGTRLTVT.